This is a list of T cell receptor beta chains from one sample in a study of blood T cell repertoires in COVID-19. Only in-frame clones appear in the TCRdb table, and some are missing; sequencing was by immunoSEQ multiplex PCR. The sample holds 130,000 to 150,000 clones; 81% are singletons and the top ten take 6.5% to 8.5%. The source material was peripheral blood. These receptors all stem from a human donor with acute or convalescent COVID-19. The donor label of this sample is uncertain. CDR3s include the opening cysteine and the closing phenylalanine or tryptophan. A D gene is named only where the DNA matches it firmly. For some rows the clone size is stated as once, few or many, or as a class when expanded; others skip it.

J,V,size,D,DNA,CDR3
TRBJ2-1,TRBV30,NA,TRBD1,TGTGCCTGGAGTGTACGAGGGGGACAGGGTGAGCAGTTCTTC,CAWSVRGGQGEQFF
TRBJ1-1,TRBV27,NA,NA,TGTGCCAGCAGTTTAGTGGGCAGGGCGGATACTGAAGCTTTCTTT,CASSLVGRADTEAFF
TRBJ2-2,TRBV5-1,NA,NA,TGCGCCAGCAGCTTGGGAGTACGCGCGAACACCGGGGAGCTGTTTTTT,CASSLGVRANTGELFF
TRBJ1-4,TRBV6-5,NA,NA,TGTGCCAGCAGTTCCCTCGGGGGAGGGTGGGGAGAAAAACTGTTTTTT,CASSSLGGGWGEKLFF
TRBJ2-3,TRBV7-9,NA,TRBD1,TGTGCCAGCAGCCGCCCGGGACAGGGCACAGATACGCAGTATTTT,CASSRPGQGTDTQYF
TRBJ1-4,TRBV9,NA,TRBD1,TGTGCCAGCAGCGGACAGGGGTGGGATGAAAAACTGTTTTTT,CASSGQGWDEKLFF
TRBJ2-5,TRBV23-1,NA,TRBD1,TGCGCCAGCACCACAGGGGCGAGAGAGACCCAGTACTTC,CASTTGARETQYF
TRBJ1-3,TRBV20-1,NA,NA,TGCAGTGCTAGTTACGGGGGGAAGCCTGGAAACACCATATATTTT,CSASYGGKPGNTIYF
TRBJ2-3,TRBV5-1,NA,NA,TGCGCCAGCAGTTTAGGGGGAAACACAGATACGCAGTATTTT,CASSLGGNTDTQYF
TRBJ2-1,TRBV19,few,NA,TGTGCCAGTAGTATAGGTCCGGGTCTAACCGTCCCCGGTGAGCAGTTCTTC,CASSIGPGLTVPGEQFF
TRBJ1-6,TRBV25-1,NA,TRBD1,TGTGCCAGCTGCCCCGACAGGGGACCCTATAATTCACCCCTCCACTTT,CASCPDRGPYNSPLHF
TRBJ2-2,TRBV6-2/TRBV6-3,NA,TRBD1,TGTGCCAGCAGTTACGAATCCGGGACAGGGGTAACCGGGGAGCTGTTTTTT,CASSYESGTGVTGELFF
TRBJ2-5,TRBV5-1,NA,NA,TGCGCCAGCAGCTTTGGGGGCCGGGAGACCCAGTACTTC,CASSFGGRETQYF
TRBJ1-1,TRBV27,NA,TRBD1,TGTGCCAGCAGTTTGCTCGACAGGGCGAACACTGAAGCTTTCTTT,CASSLLDRANTEAFF
TRBJ1-1,TRBV5-6,once,NA,TGTGCCAGCAGCAGCACAGGGTATGAAGCTTTCTTT,CASSSTGYEAFF
TRBJ2-7,TRBV5-1,NA,TRBD2,TGCGCCAGCAGCTTGGTTCCTAGCGGGGGACCCTACGAGCAGTACTTC,CASSLVPSGGPYEQYF
TRBJ1-1,TRBV7-6,NA,NA,TGTGCCAGCAGCTTACAGTCCAGGAACACTGAAGCTTTCTTT,CASSLQSRNTEAFF
TRBJ1-3,TRBV5-1,NA,TRBD1,TGCGCCAGCAGCTTGACCACAGGGGACGGAAACACCATATATTTT,CASSLTTGDGNTIYF
TRBJ1-2,TRBV2,NA,TRBD1,TGTGCTACGTCGACAGGGGATTCAGCTAACTATGGCTACACCTTC,CATSTGDSANYGYTF
TRBJ1-6,TRBV4-1,NA,NA,TGCGCCAGCAGCCAAGACCCAGGGCGAAGATATAATTCACCCCTCCACTTT,CASSQDPGRRYNSPLHF
TRBJ2-1,TRBV19,once,TRBD2,TGTGCCAGTAGTGGTCGACTAGCGGGGGGACTAAAGCAGTTCTTC,CASSGRLAGGLKQFF
TRBJ1-2,TRBV7-9,NA,TRBD1,TGTGCCAGCAGCTTATCGTGGACAGGGAGGCTGGATGGCTACACCTTC,CASSLSWTGRLDGYTF
TRBJ1-2,TRBV13,NA,TRBD1,TGTGCCAGCAGCGTCCTGGGACAGGGGGCGTTTTATGGCTACACCTTC,CASSVLGQGAFYGYTF
TRBJ1-2,TRBV2,NA,TRBD1,TGTGCCGGGGGACAGAGTAACTATGGCTACACCTTC,CAGGQSNYGYTF
TRBJ1-2,TRBV15,NA,NA,TGTGCCACCAGCTGGGGGGGGGAGGGCATTGGGTATGGCTACACCTTC,CATSWGGEGIGYGYTF
TRBJ1-2,TRBV19,NA,TRBD1,TGTGCCACGCGGGACAGGGGTCAGAATAACTATGGCTACACCTTC,CATRDRGQNNYGYTF
TRBJ2-1,TRBV7-8,NA,NA,TGTGCCAGCTCTCCCCAGGGGACGAACAATGAGCAGTTCTTC,CASSPQGTNNEQFF
TRBJ1-1,TRBV6-5,once,TRBD1,TGTGCCAGCAGTCCCGGACAGGGGGGGAACACTGAAGCTTTCTTT,CASSPGQGGNTEAFF
TRBJ2-5,TRBV5-6,NA,TRBD2,TGTGCCAGCAGCTTGTTTTATCGAGCGGGGGGTCAAGAGACCCAGTACTTC,CASSLFYRAGGQETQYF
TRBJ1-4,TRBV5-4,NA,NA,TGTGCCAGCAGCACCGCACCGGGTTCTGCTGAAAAACTGTTTTTT,CASSTAPGSAEKLFF
TRBJ1-1,TRBV9,NA,TRBD1,TGTGCCAGCAGCCCCCGACAGGGGGCGCGGACTGAAGCTTTCTTT,CASSPRQGARTEAFF
TRBJ1-6,TRBV7-9,few,NA,TGTGCCAGCAGCCCAATTACCCCAGGAGGGCAGGTCCTCCACTTT,CASSPITPGGQVLHF
TRBJ2-2,TRBV18,NA,NA,TGTGCCAGCTCACCACCGTTCGTCGCGGACACCGGGGAGCTGTTTTTT,CASSPPFVADTGELFF
TRBJ1-5,TRBV6-1,NA,NA,TGTGCCAGCAGTGAAGCCAGGGGCGCCCTCTCACATCAGCCCCAGCATTTT,CASSEARGALSHQPQHF
TRBJ2-7,TRBV4-2,NA,NA,TGTGCCAGCAGCCGCGGCGGGGAGGACGAGCAGTACTTC,CASSRGGEDEQYF
TRBJ1-2,TRBV3-1/TRBV3-2,NA,TRBD1,TGTGCCAGCAGCCAGCGGACAGGTGGCTACACCTTC,CASSQRTGGYTF
TRBJ2-2,TRBV10-3,NA,NA,TGTGCCATCAGCCGCAACGGTATTGAAAACACCGGGGAGCTGTTTTTT,CAISRNGIENTGELFF
TRBJ2-7,TRBV6-5,NA,NA,TGTGCCAGCAGTTATAAGGGGAAGGGGCCAGGCGAGCAGTACTTC,CASSYKGKGPGEQYF
TRBJ1-2,TRBV5-1,NA,NA,TGCGCCAGCAGCTTGACCAGGGGTGGCTACACCTTC,CASSLTRGGYTF
TRBJ2-3,TRBV9,once,NA,TGTGCCAGCAGCAACCACCCCAGGGAAGGCGGCACAGATACGCAGTATTTT,CASSNHPREGGTDTQYF
TRBJ1-2,TRBV7-9,NA,TRBD1,TGTGCCAGCAGCCCCTCCGGGACAGGGTACTATGGCTACACCTTC,CASSPSGTGYYGYTF
TRBJ1-5,TRBV30,NA,TRBD1,TGTGCCTGGAGCTCCGGACAGGCCAGGACGCCCCAGCATTTT,CAWSSGQARTPQHF
TRBJ1-1,TRBV5-1,NA,NA,TGCGCCAGCAGCTTCCGACCGGGATCGAACACTGAAGCTTTCTTT,CASSFRPGSNTEAFF
TRBJ1-3,TRBV10-3,NA,NA,TGTGCCATCAGTGGACAAATCTCTGGAAACACCATATATTTT,CAISGQISGNTIYF
TRBJ1-2,TRBV19,NA,TRBD1,TGTGCCAGTAGTTTCCGGTTGACAGGGGACTATGGCTACACCTTC,CASSFRLTGDYGYTF
TRBJ1-4,TRBV4-1,NA,NA,TGCGCCAGCAGCCAAGAGCAGACTGTAAGCTTTGAAAAACTGTTTTTT,CASSQEQTVSFEKLFF
TRBJ2-6,TRBV18,NA,NA,TGTGCCAGCTCACCCGTGAGGGTCTTCACCGGAGGTGGGGCCAACGTCCTGACTTTC,CASSPVRVFTGGGANVLTF
TRBJ1-1,TRBV5-4,NA,NA,TGTGCCTCAGGGCAGGGGTCCACTGAAGCTTTCTTT,CASGQGSTEAFF
TRBJ1-4,TRBV5-4,NA,NA,TGTGCCAGCAGCCACGGGGGGCAGGCGAGTTTTGAAAAACTGTTTTTT,CASSHGGQASFEKLFF
TRBJ2-1,TRBV14,once,TRBD2,TGTGCCTCGGGGGGTGGGTACAATGAGCAGTTCTTC,CASGGGYNEQFF
TRBJ1-3,TRBV6-5,NA,NA,TGTGCCGCCGTCAGGGGTATATCTGGAAACACCATATATTTT,CAAVRGISGNTIYF
TRBJ2-1,TRBV11-2,NA,TRBD1,TGTGCCAGCAGCATGGGACAGGGGGCTTACAATGAGCAGTTCTTC,CASSMGQGAYNEQFF
TRBJ2-3,TRBV6-2/TRBV6-3,NA,TRBD2,TGTGCCAGCAGCCTCGGGTGGGCGGGGGGCACAGATACGCAGTATTTT,CASSLGWAGGTDTQYF
TRBJ1-1,TRBV5-1,NA,NA,TGCGCCAGCAGCTTATCAATCCCGGGGGCGGGGGACACTGAAGCTTTCTTT,CASSLSIPGAGDTEAFF
TRBJ1-2,TRBV30,NA,NA,TGTGCCTGGGACCGGGGTTTTGGCTACACCTTC,CAWDRGFGYTF
TRBJ2-5,TRBV3-1/TRBV3-2,NA,TRBD2,TGTGCCAGCAGCCAAGTTGGCGGGGGAACCCAAGAGACCCAGTACTTC,CASSQVGGGTQETQYF
TRBJ2-2,TRBV5-1,NA,TRBD2,TGCGCCAGCAGCTTGGCCGGGGGGTCGAACACCGGGGAGCTGTTTTTT,CASSLAGGSNTGELFF
TRBJ1-4,TRBV6-6,NA,TRBD1,TGTGCCAGCAGTCCCCAGTACAGGGGAAGGGATAATGAAAAACTGTTTTTT,CASSPQYRGRDNEKLFF
TRBJ2-3,TRBV2,few,TRBD1,TGTGCCAGCATGGACAGGGGGCATGATACGCAGTATTTT,CASMDRGHDTQYF